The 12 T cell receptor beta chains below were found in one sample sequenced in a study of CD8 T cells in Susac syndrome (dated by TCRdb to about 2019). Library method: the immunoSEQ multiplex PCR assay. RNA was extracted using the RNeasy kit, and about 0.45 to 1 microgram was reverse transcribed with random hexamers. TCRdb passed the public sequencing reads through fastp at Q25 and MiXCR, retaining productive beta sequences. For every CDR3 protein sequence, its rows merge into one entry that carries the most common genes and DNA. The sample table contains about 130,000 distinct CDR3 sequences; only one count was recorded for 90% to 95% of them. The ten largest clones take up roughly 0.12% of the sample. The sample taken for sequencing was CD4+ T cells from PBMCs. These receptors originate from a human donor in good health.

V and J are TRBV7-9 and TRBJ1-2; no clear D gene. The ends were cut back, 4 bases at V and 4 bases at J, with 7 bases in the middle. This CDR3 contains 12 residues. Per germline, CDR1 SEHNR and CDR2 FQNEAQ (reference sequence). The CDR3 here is CASSSRGYGYTF. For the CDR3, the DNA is TGTGCCAGCAGCTCGCGGGGCTATGGCTACACCTTC.

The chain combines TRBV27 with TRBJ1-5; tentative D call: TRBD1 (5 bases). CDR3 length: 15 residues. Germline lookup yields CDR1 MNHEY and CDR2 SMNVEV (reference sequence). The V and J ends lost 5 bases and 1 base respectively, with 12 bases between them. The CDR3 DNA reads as TGTGCCAGCAGTCTTCAGGGAAGGAGCAATCAGCCCCAGCATTTT. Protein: CASSLQGRSNQPQHF.

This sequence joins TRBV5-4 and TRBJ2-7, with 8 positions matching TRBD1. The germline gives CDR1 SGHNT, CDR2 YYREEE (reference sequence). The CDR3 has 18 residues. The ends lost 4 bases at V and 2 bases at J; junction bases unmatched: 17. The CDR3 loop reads CASSRDRGIFSRTYEQYF. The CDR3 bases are TGTGCCAGCAGCCGCGACAGGGGAATATTTAGTCGTACCTACGAGCAGTACTTC.

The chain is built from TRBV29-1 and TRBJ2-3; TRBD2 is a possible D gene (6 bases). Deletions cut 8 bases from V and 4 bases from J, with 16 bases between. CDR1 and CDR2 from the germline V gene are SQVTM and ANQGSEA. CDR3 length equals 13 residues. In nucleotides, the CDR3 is TGCAGCTCCTTTGCGGGGAACGCAGATACGCAGTATTTT. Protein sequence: CSSFAGNADTQYF.

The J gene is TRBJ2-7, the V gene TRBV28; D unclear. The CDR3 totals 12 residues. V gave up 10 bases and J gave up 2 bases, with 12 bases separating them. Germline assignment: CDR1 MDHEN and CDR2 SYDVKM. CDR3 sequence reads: CATSGAPYEQYF. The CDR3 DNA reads TGTGCCACCTCGGGCGCACCCTACGAGCAGTACTTC.

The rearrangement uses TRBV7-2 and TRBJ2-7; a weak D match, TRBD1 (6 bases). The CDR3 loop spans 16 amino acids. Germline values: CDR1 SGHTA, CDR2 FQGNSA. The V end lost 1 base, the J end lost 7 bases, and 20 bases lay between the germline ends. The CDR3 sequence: CASSLGGLAGVKEQYF. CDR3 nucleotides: TGTGCCAGCAGCTTAGGGGGGCTGGCAGGGGTGAAGGAGCAGTACTTC.

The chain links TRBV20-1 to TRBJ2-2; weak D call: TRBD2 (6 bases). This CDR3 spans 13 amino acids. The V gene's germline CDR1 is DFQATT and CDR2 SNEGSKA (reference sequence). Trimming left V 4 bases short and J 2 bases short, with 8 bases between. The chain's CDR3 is CSAMGLNTGELFF. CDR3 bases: TGCAGTGCTATGGGACTTAACACCGGGGAGCTGTTTTTT.

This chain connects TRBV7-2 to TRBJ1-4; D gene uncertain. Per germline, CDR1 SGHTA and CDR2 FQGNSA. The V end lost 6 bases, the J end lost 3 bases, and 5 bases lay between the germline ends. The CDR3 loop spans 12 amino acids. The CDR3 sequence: CASRAPNEKLFF. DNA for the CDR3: TGTGCCAGCAGAGCCCCTAATGAAAAACTGTTTTTT.

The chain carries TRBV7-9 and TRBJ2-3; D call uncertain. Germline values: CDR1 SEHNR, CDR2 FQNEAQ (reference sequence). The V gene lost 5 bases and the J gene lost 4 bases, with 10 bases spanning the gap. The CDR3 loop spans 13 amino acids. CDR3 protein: CASSPKGPDTQYF. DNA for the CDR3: TGTGCCAGCAGCCCGAAGGGTCCAGATACGCAGTATTTT.

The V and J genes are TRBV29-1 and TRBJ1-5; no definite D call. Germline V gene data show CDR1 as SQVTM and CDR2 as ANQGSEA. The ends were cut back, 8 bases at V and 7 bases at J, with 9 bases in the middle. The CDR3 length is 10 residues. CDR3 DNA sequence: TGCAGCTTAGGTGGGCAGCCCCAGCATTTT. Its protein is CSLGGQPQHF.

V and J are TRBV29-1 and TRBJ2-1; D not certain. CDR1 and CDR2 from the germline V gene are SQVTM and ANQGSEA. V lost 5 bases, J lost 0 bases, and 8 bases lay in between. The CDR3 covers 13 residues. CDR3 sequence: CSVWTSSYNEQFF. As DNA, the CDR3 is TGCAGCGTTTGGACCAGCTCCTACAATGAGCAGTTCTTC.

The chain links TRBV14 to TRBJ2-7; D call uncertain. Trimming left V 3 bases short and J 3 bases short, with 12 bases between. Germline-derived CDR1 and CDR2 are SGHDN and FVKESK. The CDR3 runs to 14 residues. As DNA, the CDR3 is TGTGCCAGCAGCCACCTTGGTTTCGGCTACGAGCAGTACTTC. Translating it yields CASSHLGFGYEQYF.